The next 14 T cell receptor beta chains were all read from a single sample in a study of blood T cell repertoires in COVID-19 (TCRdb year 2020). The library relied on the immunoSEQ multiplex PCR assay. Entries here come from immuneACCESS through TCRdb and include only in-frame sequences with V and J called. Some clones fail to appear in such tables; in the studies checked, an unresolved V gene covers under half of the shortfall, and the cause of the remainder is unknown. The table for this sample lists 25,000 to 40,000 clones; 65% to 90% of them were counted only once. The ten largest clonotypes hold approximately 16% of the sample. Sequencing was done on a sample of peripheral blood. These TCRs come from a woman in her sixties with active COVID-19.

The chain links TRBV5-1 to TRBJ2-2; D gene uncertain. The CDR3 spans 14 residues. The germline V gene has CDR1 SGHRS and CDR2 YFSETQ. The V gene lost 1 base and the J gene lost 1 base, with 5 bases spanning the gap. The CDR3 loop reads CASSLLGNTGELFF. The CDR3 nucleotides are TGCGCCAGCAGCTTGCTCGGGAACACCGGGGAGCTGTTTTTT.

This clone was recorded once. The J gene is TRBJ1-1, the V gene TRBV5-1, with D unclear. The CDR3 is 14 amino acids. Trimming cost V 0 bases and J 2 bases, with 8 bases left between them. Germline assignment: CDR1 SGHRS and CDR2 YFSETQ. CDR3 sequence (DNA): TGCGCCAGCAGCTTGGGAGGGTCTAACACTGAAGCTTTCTTT. This translates into CASSLGGSNTEAFF.

The chain couples TRBV10-2 to TRBJ1-2; D remains ambiguous. Germline V gene data show CDR1 as WSHSY and CDR2 as SAAADI. The CDR3 has 14 amino acids. The V end lost 5 bases, the J end lost 7 bases, and 17 bases lay between the germline ends. This chain's CDR3 is CASSPNEGGGGYTF. The DNA for the CDR3 is TGCGCCAGCAGTCCCAATGAGGGAGGTGGTGGCTACACCTTC.

The CDR3 here is CASRSGQNYGYTF. For the CDR3, the DNA is TGTGCCAGCAGGTCCGGACAGAACTATGGCTACACCTTC. The V and J genes are TRBV28 and TRBJ1-2; tentatively, D is TRBD1 (6 bases). This CDR3 is 13 amino acids long. V shed 6 bases and J shed 2 bases, with 10 bases lying between them. Germline V lookup: CDR1 MDHEN, CDR2 SYDVKM.

This clone has a single count. V usage is TRBV30 and J usage is TRBJ1-1, with 7 bases aligning to TRBD1. From germline, CDR1 is GTSNPN and CDR2 SVGIG (reference sequence). This CDR3 is 14 amino acids long. V shed 3 bases and J 0 bases; nucleotides not matched to a gene: 4. The CDR3 region has the DNA TGTGCCTGGAGCTGGGGACAGTTGAACACTGAAGCTTTCTTT. It codes for CAWSWGQLNTEAFF. The full variable domain, rest sourced from reference TRBV30 and TRBJ1-1, is SQTIHQWPATLVQPVGSPLSLECTVEGTSNPNLYWYRQAAGRGLQLLFYSVGIGQISSEVPQNLSASRPQDRQFILSSKKLLLSDSGFYLCAWSWGQLNTEAFFGQGTRLTVV.

V gene TRBV6-5 combines with J gene TRBJ1-1; D may be TRBD1 (5 bases). Trimming took 5 bases from V and 8 from J, leaving 18 bases between them. CDR1 and CDR2 from the germline V gene are MNHEY and SVGAGI. The CDR3 is 14 residues long. CDR3 sequence reads: CASSNPGRQSEAFF. CDR3 coding DNA: TGTGCCAGCAGTAACCCTGGTCGACAGTCAGAAGCTTTCTTT.

The chain couples TRBV28 to TRBJ1-2; maybe TRBD1 (5 bases). Trimming removed 10 bases from V and 2 bases from J, with 14 bases in between. The CDR3 spans 13 residues. Germline V gene data show CDR1 as MDHEN and CDR2 as SYDVKM. CDR3 nucleotide sequence: TGTGCCATTCAAACTGGGGGGAACTATGGCTACACCTTC. Amino acids: CAIQTGGNYGYTF.

This chain connects TRBV19 to TRBJ1-5; D is unclear. Germline V gene lookup returns CDR1 LNHDA and CDR2 SQIVND (reference sequence). The CDR3 spans 14 residues. The V end was cut by 6 bases, the J end by 9 bases, with 18 bases between. This CDR3 is CASRSTDTGRPQHF. The CDR3 bases are TGTGCCAGTAGGTCAACAGACACTGGTCGGCCCCAGCATTTT.

This clone was recorded only once. This chain links TRBV10-1 with TRBJ1-5, with 8 bases aligning to TRBD1. Trimming cost V 5 bases and J 0 bases; bases outside gene matches: 12. The CDR3 length is 18 residues. Germline assignment: CDR1 WNHNN and CDR2 SYGVQD (reference sequence). CDR3 in amino acids: CASSQTTGDGYSNQPQHF. CDR3 coding DNA: TGCGCCAGCAGTCAAACGACAGGGGACGGTTATAGCAATCAGCCCCAGCATTTT.

V and J are TRBV7-6 and TRBJ2-7; 9 nucleotides line up with TRBD1. Germline V gene data show CDR1 as SGHVS and CDR2 as FNYEAQ. V lost 5 bases to trimming and J lost 4 bases; unmatched junction nucleotides: 9. The CDR3 runs 15 residues. The CDR3 region has the DNA TGTGCCAGCAGCCGCCGGCGGGACAGGGTTTACGAGCAGTACTTC. Translating gives CASSRRRDRVYEQYF.

In this sample, this clone turned up once. The chain carries TRBV14 and TRBJ2-2; 11 bases line up with TRBD2. The CDR3 is 18 residues long. V was pared by 3 bases and J by 1 base, with 7 bases of the junction left unmatched. The germline V gene encodes CDR1 SGHDN and CDR2 FVKESK. For the CDR3, the DNA is TGTGCCAGCAGCCAGAGACCGGGACTAGCGGTGAACACCGGGGAGCTGTTTTTT. Translating it yields CASSQRPGLAVNTGELFF.

V gene TRBV19 combines with J gene TRBJ2-2; 7 bases match TRBD1. The V gene end was trimmed by 7 bases and the J gene end by 0 bases; junction bases not matched to a gene: 8. This CDR3 comprises 16 residues. Germline loops: CDR1 LNHDA, CDR2 SQIVND (reference sequence). CDR3 nucleotides: TGTGCCAGTACCCCCCTCGGGACAGCGAACACCGGGGAGCTGTTTTTT. Its translation: CASTPLGTANTGELFF.

The chain combines TRBV2 with TRBJ1-5; no reliable D call. This CDR3 is built from 12 residues. Per the germline V gene, CDR1 is SNHLY and CDR2 is FYNNEI. V lost 8 bases and J lost 3, with 8 bases in between. The CDR3 DNA is TGTGCCAGCGCGAGGGACAATCAGCCCCAGCATTTT. It is translated as CASARDNQPQHF.

V usage is TRBV2 and J usage is TRBJ2-7; 7 bases match TRBD1. Unmatched junction bases numbered 6, after V lost 1 base and J lost 3 bases. The CDR3 has 15 residues. Germline V CDR1 and CDR2: SNHLY, FYNNEI. The CDR3 protein is CASSEVPRGYYEQYF. The CDR3 DNA follows: TGTGCCAGCAGTGAAGTCCCCAGGGGGTACTACGAGCAGTACTTC.